Listed here is a single T cell receptor beta chain. Profiling relied on immunoSEQ multiplex PCR, and the TCRdb table lists in-frame clones only, not all of them. This table holds 13,000 to 15,000 clones, around 50% found once. This sample is part of a study of radiation and T cells in renal cell carcinoma. This CDR3 comprises 15 residues. V was shortened by 0 bases and J by 7 bases, with 14 bases between the two germline ends. Germline values: CDR1 MNHEY, CDR2 SVGAGI. Treatment meaning: treatment-naive control, cytoreductive nephrectomy. The sample was tumor tissue, taken from a patient whose treatment was nephrectomy without radiotherapy. J is TRBJ2-3 and V is TRBV6-5; no reliable D call. The origin of this receptor is a man aged 50 to 59 with renal cell carcinoma. CDR3 in amino acids: CASSYSHGSRNTQYF. The CDR3, as DNA: TGTGCCAGCAGTTACTCCCACGGATCCAGGAATACGCAGTATTTT.